This note documents a single T cell receptor beta chain sequence. The data derive from a study of blood T cell repertoires in COVID-19. Study at large: PBMCs, B-cell-depleted T cells, or T cells provided the cDNA or gDNA that made up the material.

In the authors' workflow: The assay estimated nucleated cells by amplifying reference gene primers. Method: immunoSEQ multiplex PCR; TCRdb's copy keeps in-frame clones and lacks some. Clone size and V and J calls were adopted from that table, with D and trimming inferred from the DNA. The sample holds about 75,000 clones, 88% seen once. The germline V gene encodes CDR1 SGHKS and CDR2 YYEKEE (reference sequence). With V trimmed by 2 bases and J by 8 bases, 5 bases remained unmatched. This CDR3 has 14 amino acids. The specimen sequenced was peripheral blood. This clonotype was obtained from a human donor in a cohort sampled during active COVID-19. J is TRBJ1-4 and V is TRBV5-5, with TRBD1 matching over 8 bases. CDR3 amino acids: CASSFQGAGEKLFF. DNA of the CDR3: TGTGCCAGCAGCTTCCAGGGGGCCGGGGAAAAACTGTTTTTT.